The 7 T cell receptor beta chains below were found in one sample sequenced in a study of blood T cell repertoires in COVID-19. The assay was immunoSEQ multiplex PCR, and TCRdb's table has in-frame clones only and misses some. The table records 100,000 or so clones, about 89% of them present only once. The specimen sequenced was peripheral blood. Receptor source: a human donor in a cohort sampled during active COVID-19.

The V gene is TRBV24-1, the J gene TRBJ2-2, with 9 bases matching TRBD2. Germline CDR1 reads KGHDR; CDR2 reads SFDVKD. The length of the CDR3 is 16 residues. Trimming at V came to 3 bases and at J to 7 bases, leaving 8 bases not matched to a gene. CDR3 coding DNA: TGTGCCACCAGTGATCATAGCGGGAGTACGGGCGGGGAGCTGTTTTTT. Its translation is CATSDHSGSTGGELFF.

The gene calls are TRBV10-3 and TRBJ1-2; 7 nucleotides agree with TRBD1. The CDR3 covers 18 residues. Germline values: CDR1 ENHRY, CDR2 SYGVKD. J was trimmed by 2 bases and V by 7 bases; bases with no gene match: 19. Here the CDR3 reads CAITTDPGQKKENYGYTF. The DNA for the CDR3 is TGTGCCATCACCACCGATCCGGGACAGAAAAAAGAAAACTATGGCTACACCTTC.

In this sample, this clone turned up once. V gene TRBV7-3 combines with J gene TRBJ2-1, with TRBD2 identical over 9 bases. In germline, CDR1 is SGHTA, CDR2 FQGTGA. The CDR3 is made up of 14 amino acids. V shed 4 bases, J shed 9 bases, and the junction held 7 bases outside the gene matches. The CDR3 DNA reads TGTGCCAGCAGCTCCACCGGGACTAGCAGTGAGCAGTTCTTC. Translation gives CASSSTGTSSEQFF.

This sequence joins TRBV21-1 and TRBJ2-7; the D call of TRBD1 is as the table states it, not checked on the DNA. TRBV21-1 is a known pseudogene. CDR3 length equals 15 residues. The CDR3 here is CASSNGAGPYGEQYF. The CDR3 DNA sequence: TGTGCCAGCAGCAATGGGGCCGGGCCCTACGGGGAGCAGTACTTC.

V usage is TRBV6-5 and J usage is TRBJ2-5; possibly TRBD1 for D (6 bases). V was pared by 5 bases and J by 2 bases, with 15 bases between. CDR1 and CDR2 (germline): MNHEY, SVGAGI. The CDR3 length is 15 residues. The CDR3 region has the DNA TGTGCCAGCAGTCCAGGGACAAGGTTTCAAGAGACCCAGTACTTC. Translating it yields CASSPGTRFQETQYF.

The chain combines TRBV27 with TRBJ2-5; TRBD1 is a possible D gene (6 bases). CDR3 length: 16 amino acids. The V end was cut by 1 base, the J end by 4 bases, with 16 bases between. Germline V lookup: CDR1 MNHEY, CDR2 SMNVEV (reference sequence). The CDR3 sequence is CASSLYRDNRPETQYF. Here the CDR3 DNA reads TGTGCCAGCAGTTTATACCGGGACAATAGGCCAGAGACCCAGTACTTC.

The V gene is TRBV7-9, the J gene TRBJ2-6; unclear D gene. The CDR3 runs to 15 residues. The germline gives CDR1 SEHNR, CDR2 FQNEAQ (reference sequence). The V gene lost 2 bases and the J gene lost 3 bases, with 8 bases spanning the gap. The CDR3 protein is CASSLFGLGANVLTF. Here the CDR3 DNA reads TGTGCCAGCAGCTTATTTGGGCTTGGGGCCAACGTCCTGACTTTC.